This T cell receptor beta chain appears in the sequencing data of a study of blood T cell repertoires in COVID-19. About the study: Donors in the United States, Italy and Spain gave samples during acute or convalescent COVID-19. T cells, B-cell-depleted T cells, or PBMCs supplied cDNA or gDNA.

As processed by the authors: Amplification of reference gene primers was used by the study to estimate nucleated cell counts. Some clones are missing from TCRdb's copy, which holds only in-frame ones; the method was immunoSEQ multiplex PCR. V and J calls plus clone size are reproduced from that table; the DNA served to infer D and trimming. In the table there are around 200,000 clones, 90% of which are singletons. Trimming removed 4 bases at V and 8 bases at J, with 8 bases between. The CDR3 extends over 12 amino acids. In this sample, this clone turned up a few times. The V call is TRBV12-3 or TRBV12-4, the J call TRBJ1-4; D uncertain. This clonotype was obtained from a man in his fifties or sixties with acute or convalescent COVID-19. Sample: peripheral blood. The CDR3 DNA reads TGTGCCAGCAGTTCTAACAGCGAAAAACTGTTTTTT. Amino acid sequence: CASSSNSEKLFF.